One and the same sample provided the 8 T cell receptor beta chains below, sequenced in a study of cytomegalovirus exposure and HLA in healthy donors. This PCR relied on a set of 60 Vbeta primers and 13 Jbeta primers. Using immunoSEQ multiplex PCR, the repertoire was profiled, and TCRdb retains in-frame clones only, with some absent. This sample has about 200,000 clones, with 60% to 80% found just once. The sequenced sample consisted of PBMCs. These receptors originate from a male donor in good health and CMV-seronegative.

The V gene is TRBV9, the J gene TRBJ1-5, with a tentative D call TRBD1 (6 bases). This CDR3 region has 15 residues. Trimming pared 2 bases from V and 3 bases from J, leaving 12 bases between. Germline CDR1 SGDLS, CDR2 YYNGEE. The DNA for the CDR3 is TGTGCCAGCAGCGTCGCGGACAGCCTCAATCAGCCCCAGCATTTT. It is translated as CASSVADSLNQPQHF.

CDR3 DNA sequence: TGTGCCAGCAGAGGAAACAGGGGGCTTAATCAGCCCCAGCATTTT. As protein: CASRGNRGLNQPQHF. The chain recombines TRBV6-1 with TRBJ1-5; TRBD1 matches 9 bases. With V trimmed by 6 bases and J by 4 bases, 7 bases remained unmatched. Germline assignment: CDR1 MNHNS and CDR2 SASEGT. The CDR3 is 15 residues long.

The chain links TRBV5-1 to TRBJ2-7; D remains ambiguous. The CDR3 runs to 13 residues. Germline-derived CDR1 and CDR2 are SGHRS and YFSETQ. Trimming stripped 4 bases from V and 2 bases from J, with 10 bases between. CDR3 nucleotides: TGCGCCAGCAGCCAGACATTTACCTACGAGCAGTACTTC. The encoded protein is CASSQTFTYEQYF.

The chain is built from TRBV28 and TRBJ1-3; unclear D gene. This CDR3 is built from 14 residues. The V end lost 6 bases, the J end lost 0 bases, and 9 bases lay between the germline ends. Germline loops: CDR1 MDHEN, CDR2 SYDVKM. This chain's CDR3 is CASSTVHSGNTIYF. The CDR3 nucleotides read TGTGCCAGCAGCACGGTCCACTCTGGAAACACCATATATTTT.

This clone was recorded once. The V and J genes are TRBV5-1 and TRBJ2-3; 10 nucleotides match TRBD2. The CDR3 covers 13 residues. The ends lost 7 bases at V and 6 bases at J; junction bases unmatched: 5. CDR1 and CDR2 (germline): SGHRS, YFSETQ. The CDR3 region is CASGELAGDTQYF. In DNA form, the CDR3 reads TGCGCCAGCGGAGAACTAGCGGGGGATACGCAGTATTTT.

CDR3 in amino acids: CAISEVGRGSYEQYF. CDR3 DNA: TGTGCCATCAGTGAGGTGGGCAGGGGTTCCTACGAGCAGTACTTC. The J gene is TRBJ2-7, the V gene TRBV10-3; maybe TRBD1 (6 bases). CDR1 and CDR2 (germline): ENHRY, SYGVKD. Between the trimmed V and J ends, which lost 2 bases and 1 base, there was a span of 12 bases. The CDR3 length is 15 residues.

The chain combines TRBV7-8 with TRBJ2-7; 7 bases are a match to TRBD2. Germline CDR1 reads SGHVS; CDR2 reads FQNEAQ. V dropped 0 bases and J dropped 2; count of bases not matched to a gene: 7. The CDR3 sequence is 16 residues long. CDR3: CASSLAGTTITYEQYF. CDR3 bases: TGTGCCAGCAGCTTAGCGGGGACTACCATTACCTACGAGCAGTACTTC.

The chain has TRBV5-1 and TRBJ2-7, with 10 bases aligning to TRBD2. The CDR3 consists of 15 residues. The germline CDR1 and CDR2 sequences are SGHRS and YFSETQ. The junction had 8 bases not matched to a gene; V was cut back by 4 bases and J by 4 bases. This chain's CDR3 is CASSGGLAVPYEQYF. DNA for the CDR3: TGCGCCAGCAGCGGCGGACTAGCGGTGCCTTACGAGCAGTACTTC.